This entry is about one TCR beta chain. The data derive from a study of cytomegalovirus exposure and HLA in healthy donors. The PCR contained 60 Vbeta and 13 Jbeta primers. Clones were read by immunoSEQ multiplex PCR, and TCRdb kept only the in-frame ones, dropping some. The sample is made up of about 170,000 clones, and the top ten hold about 0.81% of it. The source of this sequence is a woman between 18 and 29 years old in good health and CMV-seropositive. The sequencing input was PBMCs.

CDR3 sequence: CASGLELAKNIQYF. Here the CDR3 DNA reads TGTGCTAGTGGTTTGGAGCTAGCCAAAAACATTCAGTACTTC. The gene calls are TRBV12-5 and TRBJ2-4; D uncertain. Germline V gene data show CDR1 as LGHNT and CDR2 as FRNRAP. With 1 base removed from V and 0 bases from J, the gap between germline ends came to 4 bases. The CDR3 consists of 14 residues.